The clone carrying this T cell receptor (beta chain) was counted only a few times. Indicated time point: sample taken at primary tumor resection. Sequencing was performed on whole RNA extracted from tumor and nontumor lung tissue, or from frozen PBMC, and the material was left unsorted. Trimming removed 6 bases at V and 6 bases at J, with 17 bases between. CDR1 is LNHDA and CDR2 is SQIVND in the germline V gene (reference sequence). This CDR3 has 14 amino acids. TCRdb recomputed calls from the 5' RACE reads with MiXCR, one row per CDR3 protein. In the table there are tens of thousands of distinct CDR3 sequences, roughly 12% of which are singletons. The data are from a study of spatial heterogeneity in lung cancer. Study background: Every unique TCR and UMI combination, on average, appeared more than ten times in raw reads.

The specimen was PBMCs, collected at surgery. This clonotype was obtained from a male donor with early-stage non-small cell lung cancer. This chain links TRBV19 with TRBJ1-2; possibly TRBD1 for D (6 bases). Here the CDR3 DNA reads TGTGCCAGTAGGGACTCGGGGACACCCCATGGCTACACCTTC. Residues: CASRDSGTPHGYTF.